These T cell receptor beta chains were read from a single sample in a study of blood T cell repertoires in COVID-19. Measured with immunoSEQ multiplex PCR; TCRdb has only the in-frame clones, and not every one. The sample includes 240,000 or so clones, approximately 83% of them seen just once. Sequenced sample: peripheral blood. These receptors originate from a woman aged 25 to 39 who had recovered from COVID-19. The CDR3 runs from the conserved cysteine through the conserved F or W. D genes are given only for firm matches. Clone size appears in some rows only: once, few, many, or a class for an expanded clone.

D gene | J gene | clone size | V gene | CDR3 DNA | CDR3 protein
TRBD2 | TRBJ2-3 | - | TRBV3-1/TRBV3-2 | TGTGCCAGCAGCCACACCGGGACTACCTTATCTAGCACAGATACGCAGTATTTT | CASSHTGTTLSSTDTQYF
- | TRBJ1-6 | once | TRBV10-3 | TGTGCCATCAGTGAGTCGTGGGGGCCCAATTCACCCCTCCACTTT | CAISESWGPNSPLHF
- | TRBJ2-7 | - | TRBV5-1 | TGCGCCAGCAGCTTGGAGTCCAGCTCCTACGAGCAGTACTTC | CASSLESSSYEQYF
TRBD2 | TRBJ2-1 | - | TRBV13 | TGTGCCAGCAGCCAGCCGGGACTAGCGGAGAATGAGCAGTTCTTC | CASSQPGLAENEQFF
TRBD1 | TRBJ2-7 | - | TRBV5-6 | TGTGCCAGCATGAGGGGGCCCTACGAGCAGTACTTC | CASMRGPYEQYF
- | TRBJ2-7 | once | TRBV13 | TGTGCCAGCAGCACAAAGTACGAGCAGTACTTC | CASSTKYEQYF
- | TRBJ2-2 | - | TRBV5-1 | TGCGCCAGCAGCTTGGACCGCGCCGCAACCGGGGAGCTGTTTTTT | CASSLDRAATGELFF
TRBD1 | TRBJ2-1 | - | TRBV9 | TGTGCCAGCAGCGTTGGGGACAGGGGGTACAATGAGCAGTTCTTC | CASSVGDRGYNEQFF
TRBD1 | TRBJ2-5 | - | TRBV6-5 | TGTGCCAGCAGTTACTCGAGATTGACAGGGGTTGAGACCCAGTACTTC | CASSYSRLTGVETQYF
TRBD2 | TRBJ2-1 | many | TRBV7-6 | TGTGCCAGCAGCTTAGCCACCAGTAGCGGGGTGTCCTACAATGAGCAGTTCTTC | CASSLATSSGVSYNEQFF
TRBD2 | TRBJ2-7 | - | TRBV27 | TGTGCCAGCAGTTTAAAGGGTCCGAGCGGGGGCCCCTACGAGCAGTACTTC | CASSLKGPSGGPYEQYF
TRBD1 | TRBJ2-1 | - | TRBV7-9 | TGTGCCAGCAGCCCACAGGCCGGGACAGGGGCCCCGTTGGGGTTCTTC | CASSPQAGTGAPLGFF
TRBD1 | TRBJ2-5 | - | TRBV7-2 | TGTGCCAGCAGCAAAGAACAGGGGTTGGCCCAGTACTTC | CASSKEQGLAQYF
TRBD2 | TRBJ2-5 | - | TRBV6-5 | TGTGCCAGCAGATTTAGCGGGGGACGAGAGACCCAGTACTTC | CASRFSGGRETQYF
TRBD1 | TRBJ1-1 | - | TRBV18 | TGTGCCAGCTCACGGGGACAGGCACTGAACACTGAAGCTTTCTTT | CASSRGQALNTEAFF
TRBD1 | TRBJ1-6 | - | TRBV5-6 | TGTGCCAGCAGCTTGGACAGGGGGCAGAATGATTCACCCCTCCACTTT | CASSLDRGQNDSPLHF
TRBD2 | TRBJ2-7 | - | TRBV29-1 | TGCAGCGTGTCCCAGGGAGGTAGCGGGGCCTACGAGCAGTACTTC | CSVSQGGSGAYEQYF
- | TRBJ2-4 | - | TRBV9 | TGTGCCAGCAGCGTTTCTGGACTAGCCAAAAACATTCAGTACTTC | CASSVSGLAKNIQYF
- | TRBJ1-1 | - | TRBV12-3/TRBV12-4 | TGTGCCAGCAGTTTTAGGCAGGGAACCGAAGCTTTCTTT | CASSFRQGTEAFF
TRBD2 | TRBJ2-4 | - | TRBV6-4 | TGTGCCAGCAGTGACTCACTGACTAGCAACATTCAGTACTTC | CASSDSLTSNIQYF
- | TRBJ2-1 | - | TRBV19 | TGTGCCAGTAGCAAATCGACAGTCGAGCAGTTCTTC | CASSKSTVEQFF
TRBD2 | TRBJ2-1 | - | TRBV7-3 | TGTGCCAGCAGCTCGGATCGGGGGGCCTACAATGAGCAGTTCTTC | CASSSDRGAYNEQFF
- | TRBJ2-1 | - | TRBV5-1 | TGCGCCAGCAGCCCGGGGGGCAGTGGGGTCAATGAGCAGTTCTTC | CASSPGGSGVNEQFF
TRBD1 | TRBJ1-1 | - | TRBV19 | TGTGCCAGTAGTATGATAGGGGACAGAAGGAACACTGAAGCTTTCTTT | CASSMIGDRRNTEAFF
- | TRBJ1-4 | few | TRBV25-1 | TGTGCCAGCAGTGAATTATTCGGGGAGGGGAGTGGGGAAAAACTGTTTTTT | CASSELFGEGSGEKLFF
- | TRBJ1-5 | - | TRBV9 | TGTGCCAGCAGTGAACAGGTGGGGCAGCCCCAGCATTTT | CASSEQVGQPQHF
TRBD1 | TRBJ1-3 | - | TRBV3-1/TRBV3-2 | TGTGCCAGCAGCCCTTACCGGGACAGGGGGCTTGGAAACACCATATATTTT | CASSPYRDRGLGNTIYF
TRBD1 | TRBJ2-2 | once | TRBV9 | TGTGCCAGCAGCGTAGCTACGGACAGGGGGCATACCGGGGAGCTGTTTTTT | CASSVATDRGHTGELFF
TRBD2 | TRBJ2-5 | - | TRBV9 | TGTGCCAGCAGCGTAGGACTAGCGGGGGTGAACCAAGAGACCCAGTACTTC | CASSVGLAGVNQETQYF
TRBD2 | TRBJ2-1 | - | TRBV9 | TGTGCCAGCAGCGACCTGGCGGGGGGATACAATGAGCAGTTCTTC | CASSDLAGGYNEQFF
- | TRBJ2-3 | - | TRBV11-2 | TGTGCCAGCAGCTTAGACAGGGGTGGCACAGATACGCAGTATTTT | CASSLDRGGTDTQYF
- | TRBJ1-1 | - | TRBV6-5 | TGTGCCAGCAGTTACGCGGGCCGGAACACTGAAGCTTTCTTT | CASSYAGRNTEAFF
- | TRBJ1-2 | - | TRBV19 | TGTGCCAGTAGTATACCGCGGGGTGACTATGGCTACACCTTC | CASSIPRGDYGYTF
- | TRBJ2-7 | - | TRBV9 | TGTGCCAGCAGCGTCGGGGTCCTGAGCGAGCAGTACTTC | CASSVGVLSEQYF
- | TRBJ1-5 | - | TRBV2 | TGTGCCAGCAGTGAAGCGCGGGGTGGACAGCCCCAGCATTTT | CASSEARGGQPQHF
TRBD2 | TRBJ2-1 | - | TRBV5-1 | TGCGCCAGCAGCTTTGAGACTAGCGGGGGGGACGAGCAGTTCTTC | CASSFETSGGDEQFF
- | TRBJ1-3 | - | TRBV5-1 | TGCGCCAGCAGCTCGGGGGAATACGCTGGAAACACCATATATTTT | CASSSGEYAGNTIYF
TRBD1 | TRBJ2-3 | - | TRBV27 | TGTGCCAGCAGTGCCGGGACAGGGGAATCAGATACGCAGTATTTT | CASSAGTGESDTQYF
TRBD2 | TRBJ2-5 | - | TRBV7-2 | TGTGCCAGCAGCCCTGCGGGACTAGTTTGGGAGACCCAGTACTTC | CASSPAGLVWETQYF
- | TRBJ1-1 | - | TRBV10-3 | TGTGCCATCAAGCCTGGCGGGGGACGGGGGAACACTGAAGGAGCTTTCTTT | CAIKPGGGRGNTEGAFF
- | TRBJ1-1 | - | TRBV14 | TGTGCCAGCAGCCAAGTATACGGGGGTGCTGAAGCTTTCTTT | CASSQVYGGAEAFF
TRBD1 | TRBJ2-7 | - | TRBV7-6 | TGTGCCAGCAGCTTCGGGGGGACAGGGTTCGAGCAGTACTTC | CASSFGGTGFEQYF
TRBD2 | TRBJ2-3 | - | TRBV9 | TGTGCCAGCAGTCCCAGCGCGCGGGGGGACCCCGAGGCGCAGTATTTT | CASSPSARGDPEAQYF
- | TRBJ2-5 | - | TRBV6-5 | TGTGCCAGCAGTCCCAAACAGGGTCGGCAAGAGACCCAGTACTTC | CASSPKQGRQETQYF
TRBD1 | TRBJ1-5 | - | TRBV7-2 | TGTGCCAGCAGCTTAGATGGACAGGGTGGACAGCCCCAGCATTTT | CASSLDGQGGQPQHF
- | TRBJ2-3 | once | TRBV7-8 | TGTGCCAGCAGCTTAGTTCGCGGGTCCACAGATACGCAGTATTTT | CASSLVRGSTDTQYF
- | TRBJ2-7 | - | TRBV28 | TGTGCCAGCAACGGGGGAACAGAATACTACGAGCAGTACTTC | CASNGGTEYYEQYF
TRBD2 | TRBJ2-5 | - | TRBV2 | TGTGCCAGCAGTGGGACTAGCTGGGAGACCCAGTACTTC | CASSGTSWETQYF
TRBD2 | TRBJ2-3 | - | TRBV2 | TGTGCCAGCAGTGGACTAGCGGGGTTCTCAGATACGCAGTATTTT | CASSGLAGFSDTQYF
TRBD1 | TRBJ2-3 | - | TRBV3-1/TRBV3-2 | TGTGCCAGCAGCCCTCCGACAGGGTCGTATACGCAGTATTTT | CASSPPTGSYTQYF
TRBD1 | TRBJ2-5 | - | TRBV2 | TGTGCCAGCAGGGCGGGGACAGGGGGCGGAGAGACCCAGTACTTC | CASRAGTGGGETQYF
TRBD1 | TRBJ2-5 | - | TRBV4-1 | TGCGCCAGCAGCCAAGTCCCGACAGGGATACAAGAGACCCAGTACTTC | CASSQVPTGIQETQYF
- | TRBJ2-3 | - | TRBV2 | TGTGCCAGCAGTGAAGTAGTAACAGATACGCAGTATTTT | CASSEVVTDTQYF
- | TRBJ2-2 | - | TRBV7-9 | TGTGCCAGCATCCTAGGGGAGGAGAACACCGGGGAGCTGTTTTTT | CASILGEENTGELFF
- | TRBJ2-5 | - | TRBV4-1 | TGCGCCAGCAGCCAAGTGGGCAGCCAAGAGACCCAGTACTTC | CASSQVGSQETQYF